These 21 T cell receptor beta chains share one sample of origin, sequenced in a study of early T cells in non-severe SARS-CoV-2 infection (dated by TCRdb to about 2021). The method behind the library was 5' RACE. TCRdb shows the sequencer as NextSeq 500. TCRdb reran the public reads through fastp at Q25 and MiXCR, keeping productive beta chains. Rows are combined by CDR3 protein, so each entry shows the most common genes and DNA. In this sample the table shows about 26,000 distinct CDR3 sequences, roughly 5.3% of which occur a single time. The biggest ten clones account for more than 3.5% of the sample. What was sequenced was whole blood. These receptors all stem from an adult who was a healthcare worker with PCR-confirmed SARS-CoV-2 infection or an uninfected control (not recorded which).

This clonotype was detected many times. This chain links TRBV7-2 with TRBJ2-7; D remains unclear. Germline lookup yields CDR1 SGHTA and CDR2 FQGNSA. V lost 5 bases and J lost 3, with 11 bases in between. This CDR3 spans 13 amino acids. The CDR3 reads CASSPGLNYEQYF. In nucleotides, the CDR3 is TGTGCCAGCAGCCCCGGGTTAAACTACGAGCAGTACTTC.

Ten or more counts support this clonotype. This chain links TRBV29-1 with TRBJ2-2; tentative D call: TRBD1 (6 bases). The V gene's germline CDR1 is SQVTM and CDR2 ANQGSEA. V was clipped by 4 bases and J by 0 bases, with 9 bases between them. The CDR3 has 14 residues. CDR3 amino acids: CSVARTANTGELFF. The CDR3 DNA follows: TGCAGCGTTGCCCGGACAGCGAACACCGGGGAGCTGTTTTTT.

In its sample, this clonotype was seen many times. V gene TRBV6-5 combines with J gene TRBJ2-7, with a weak D call TRBD2 (6 bases). This CDR3 spans 16 amino acids. Germline CDR1 and CDR2: MNHEY and SVGAGI. V was shortened by 2 bases and J by 1 base, with 15 bases between the two germline ends. As DNA, the CDR3 is TGTGCCAGCAGTTACGGGGCGGGGTTTGGGTCCTACGAGCAGTACTTC. Translating gives CASSYGAGFGSYEQYF.

This clonotype has more than one count but fewer than ten. The V call is TRBV3-1, the J call TRBJ1-2, with D unresolved. Trimming shortened V by 5 bases and J by 3 bases, and 7 bases separated the two germline ends. Germline V CDR1 and CDR2: LGHDT, YNNKEL (reference sequence). The CDR3 length is 12 residues. The CDR3 sequence is CASSWGDYGYTF. The CDR3 region has the DNA TGTGCCAGCAGCTGGGGAGACTATGGCTACACCTTC.

The gene calls are TRBV3-1 and TRBJ2-3; D is unresolved. CDR1 and CDR2 from the germline V gene are LGHDT and YNNKEL (reference sequence). The CDR3 has 12 amino acids. V lost 4 bases to trimming and J lost 5 bases, with 7 bases between them. The CDR3 is CASSRYEDTQYF. The CDR3 DNA is TGTGCCAGCAGCCGTTACGAAGATACGCAGTATTTT.

This clonotype was picked up many times. The chain uses TRBV20-1 and TRBJ2-3, with 8 bases aligning to TRBD2. V trimming: 3 bases; J trimming: 3 bases; junction bases outside the gene matches: 5. The CDR3 is 14 amino acids. CDR1 DFQATT and CDR2 SNEGSKA come from the germline V gene (reference sequence). The CDR3 region is CSASFGGATDTQYF. The CDR3 DNA follows: TGCAGTGCTAGTTTCGGGGGGGCGACAGATACGCAGTATTTT.

The chain recombines TRBV4-2 with TRBJ1-2; TRBD1 agrees at 7 bases. This CDR3 has 14 amino acids. Germline-derived CDR1 and CDR2 are LGHNA and YNFKEQ. With 4 bases clipped from V and 4 bases from J, the junction kept 6 bases outside the gene matches. For the CDR3, the DNA is TGTGCCAGCAGCCCCCAGGGGGGAGGCTATGGCTACACCTTC. Protein: CASSPQGGGYGYTF.

The V gene is TRBV18, the J gene TRBJ1-3; 8 bases fit TRBD1. Germline V gene data show CDR1 as KGHSH and CDR2 as LQKENI. With 1 base clipped from V and 4 bases from J, the junction kept 9 bases outside the gene matches. The CDR3 extends over 17 amino acids. DNA of the CDR3: TGTGCCAGCTCACCACTACTGGACAGGGCAGAAGGAAACACCATATATTTT. Its protein is CASSPLLDRAEGNTIYF. Based on the CDR3 plus reference TRBV18 and TRBJ1-3, the full variable domain is NAGVMQNPRHLVRRRGQEARLRCSPMKGHSHVYWYRQLPEEGLKFMVYLQKENIIDESGMPKERFSAEFPKEGPSILRIQQVVRGDSAAYFCASSPLLDRAEGNTIYFGEGSWLTVV.

This clonotype was seen repeatedly, ten times or more. CDR3 protein: CASSGRGLMGTEAFF. The CDR3 bases are TGTGCCAGCAGTGGCAGGGGATTAATGGGCACTGAAGCTTTCTTT. This rearrangement joins TRBV12-3 or TRBV12-4 to TRBJ1-1; D is perhaps TRBD1 (6 bases). The CDR3 totals 15 residues. V was trimmed by 5 bases and J by 4 bases, leaving 17 bases between them.

The rearrangement joins TRBV5-1 to TRBJ1-2, with D tentatively TRBD1 (5 bases). The V gene lost 0 bases and the J gene lost 5 bases, with 8 bases spanning the gap. This CDR3 contains 13 residues. Germline V gene sequence: CDR1 SGHRS, CDR2 YFSETQ. CDR3 protein: CASSLGQQYGYTF. CDR3 bases: TGCGCCAGCAGCTTGGGACAGCAATATGGCTACACCTTC.

This clonotype came up many times. V usage is TRBV4-1 and J usage is TRBJ2-1, with 7 bases lining up with TRBD1. The ends lost 4 bases at V and 7 bases at J; junction bases unmatched: 1. Germline CDR1 is MGHRA and CDR2 is YSYEKL. The CDR3 contains 12 residues. The CDR3, as DNA: TGCGCCAGCAGCCTCAGGGGGAATGAGCAGTTCTTC. It codes for CASSLRGNEQFF.

This clonotype was recorded many times. The CDR3: CASTPSGGGDYTDTQYF. CDR3 DNA sequence: TGTGCCAGCACCCCCAGCGGTGGGGGAGACTACACAGATACGCAGTATTTT. The V gene is TRBV7-8, the J gene TRBJ2-3; D is perhaps TRBD1 or TRBD2 (5 bases each). V was clipped by 7 bases and J by 2 bases, with 22 bases between them. This CDR3 has 17 residues. CDR1 and CDR2 from the germline V gene are SGHVS and FQNEAQ.

The table lists this clonotype with many counts. The chain links TRBV6-5 to TRBJ1-2; the D is unclear. The germline CDR1 and CDR2 sequences are MNHEY and SVGAGI. This CDR3 contains 13 residues. Trimming took off 2 bases at V and 6 bases at J, with 10 bases between the two ends. The CDR3 loop reads CASSYEGEDGYTF. CDR3 in DNA: TGTGCCAGCAGTTACGAGGGAGAGGATGGCTACACCTTC.

This clonotype came up many times. The CDR3 DNA reads TGTGCCAGCAGTTCCTGGAACCAAGAGACCCAGTACTTC. Translating it yields CASSSWNQETQYF. J is TRBJ2-5 and V is TRBV6-5; D is undetermined. The CDR3 totals 13 residues. Per the germline V gene, CDR1 is MNHEY and CDR2 is SVGAGI. V lost 4 bases and J 0 bases, leaving 6 bases between the germline ends.

This clonotype came up many times. CDR3 sequence (DNA): TGTGCCACCAGCAGGGAGAATTCACCCCTCCACTTT. Residues: CATSRENSPLHF. This chain connects TRBV15 to TRBJ1-6; no firm D call. Trimming removed 3 bases from V and 7 bases from J, with 4 bases in between. Germline CDR1 is LNHNV and CDR2 is YYDKDF (reference sequence). This CDR3 comprises 12 residues.

This clonotype occurred a few times. The gene calls are TRBV4-2 and TRBJ2-3, with 7 bases that match TRBD1. CDR3 length equals 16 residues. V dropped 6 bases and J dropped 2; count of bases not matched to a gene: 11. Looked up from germline, CDR1 is LGHNA and CDR2 is YNFKEQ. CDR3 DNA: TGTGCCAGCAGAACAGGGGTTTTGGGGGACACAGATACGCAGTATTTT. This gives the protein CASRTGVLGDTDTQYF.

V and J are TRBV4-2 and TRBJ1-2, with a weak D call TRBD1 (5 bases). Trimming shortened V by 3 bases and J by 4 bases, and 9 bases separated the two germline ends. Germline-derived CDR1 and CDR2 are LGHNA and YNFKEQ. This CDR3 is 13 amino acids long. The CDR3 here is CASSQGQTYGYTF. The CDR3 DNA is TGTGCCAGCAGCCAGGGGCAGACCTATGGCTACACCTTC.

This clonotype showed up just a few times. The chain recombines TRBV6-6 with TRBJ1-2, with a weak D call TRBD1 (5 bases). CDR3 size: 14 residues. Germline-derived CDR1 and CDR2 are MNHNY and SVGAGI (reference sequence). V was clipped by 2 bases and J by 0 bases, with 7 bases between them. The CDR3: CASSYATANYGYTF. The CDR3 coding sequence is TGTGCCAGCAGTTACGCGACAGCTAACTATGGCTACACCTTC.

This clonotype was recorded at least ten times. The rearrangement uses TRBV5-6 and TRBJ1-3, with TRBD1 identical over 8 bases. This CDR3 region has 13 residues. J was trimmed by 7 bases and V by 0 bases; bases with no gene match: 0. Per the germline V gene, CDR1 is SGHDT and CDR2 is YYEEEE. The CDR3 sequence is CASSLGQGNTIYF. CDR3 DNA sequence: TGTGCCAGCAGCTTGGGACAGGGGAACACCATATATTTT.

This clonotype was recorded many times. This chain uses TRBV3-1 with TRBJ2-2, with TRBD2 as a possible D gene (5 bases). CDR1 is LGHDT, CDR2 YNNKEL, per germline (reference sequence). This CDR3 comprises 15 residues. Trimming left V 1 base short and J 1 base short, with 7 bases between. The CDR3 coding sequence is TGTGCCAGCAGCCAAGGAGGAGGGAACACCGGGGAGCTGTTTTTT. This sequence encodes CASSQGGGNTGELFF.

This clonotype was observed at least ten times. The J gene is TRBJ2-1, the V gene TRBV6-2 or TRBV6-3, with 9 bases fitting TRBD2. Trimming removed 2 bases from V and 4 bases from J; junction bases left unmatched: 12. This CDR3 region has 18 residues. Germline V gene data show CDR1 as MNHEY and CDR2 as SVGEGT. The CDR3 sequence: CASSYLQGLAGDYNEQFF. In nucleotides, the CDR3 is TGTGCCAGCAGTTACCTTCAGGGCTTAGCGGGGGATTACAATGAGCAGTTCTTC.